These T cell receptor beta chains were read from a single sample in a study of T cell changes during pregnancy in multiple sclerosis. Sequencing used immunoSEQ multiplex PCR; TCRdb keeps in-frame clones, though not all of them. The repertoire holds approximately 50,000 clones, with around 90% as singletons. This specimen was CD4+ T cells from peripheral blood mononuclear cells, taken after pregnancy. These receptors were obtained from a female donor with multiple sclerosis, enrolled in a pregnancy study. Each CDR3 is given with its conserved first and last residue. The D gene is left open where the match is weak.

TRBJ2-2,TRBV6-4,NA,17,TGTGCCAGCAGCCGCTCAACTGGAGGAATGAACACCGGGGAGCTGTTTTTT,CASSRSTGGMNTGELFF
TRBJ2-2,TRBV19,TRBD2,14,TGTGCCAGTAGAAGACGCGGGGGCACCGGGGAGCTGTTTTTT,CASRRRGGTGELFF
TRBJ2-1,TRBV30,TRBD1,13,TGTGCCTGGAGTGTTGGCCGACAGGGTGAGCAGTTCTTC,CAWSVGRQGEQFF
TRBJ2-3,TRBV5-1,TRBD1,16,TGCGCCAGCAGCTTGGCCAGGGGGCCGGTTTTCGATACGCAGTATTTT,CASSLARGPVFDTQYF
TRBJ2-7,TRBV5-4,NA,15,TGTGCCAGCAGCTTGGCCCCCACTAGCTCCTACGAGCAGTACTTC,CASSLAPTSSYEQYF
TRBJ2-1,TRBV6-4,NA,18,TGTGCCAGCAGTGAACACGGGGGATCGGGGAGCTCCTACAATGAGCAGTTCTTC,CASSEHGGSGSSYNEQFF
TRBJ2-7,TRBV5-8,NA,15,TGTGCCAGCAGCTTGCATCAGGGGTCCCACTACGAGCAGTACTTC,CASSLHQGSHYEQYF
TRBJ2-7,TRBV5-4,TRBD1,16,TGTGCCAGCAGCTCGTTTTACAGGGGGCGATCATACGAGCAGTACTTC,CASSSFYRGRSYEQYF
TRBJ1-2,TRBV19,TRBD1,17,TGTGCCAGTAGCGCTCGCTTACAGGGGCTAGCTAACTATGGCTACACCTTC,CASSARLQGLANYGYTF
TRBJ1-4,TRBV19,NA,12,TGTGCCAGCACCCGACACGGAGGAAAACTGTTTTTT,CASTRHGGKLFF
TRBJ1-2,TRBV30,NA,13,TGTGCCTGGTCACCCCAGGGTCCGTTGGGCTACACCTTC,CAWSPQGPLGYTF
TRBJ2-2,TRBV9,NA,15,TGTGCCAGCAGCGTACCCCCCTCCTCGTCCGGGGAGCTGTTTTTT,CASSVPPSSSGELFF
TRBJ1-1,TRBV20-1,NA,10,TGCAGTGCTTCACAGGCAGGAGCTTTCTTT,CSASQAGAFF